This TCR beta chain was sequenced for a study of neoadjuvant anti-PD-1 for oral cavity cancer. Study information: Around day 43, patients without progression received a fourth nivolumab dose before surgery.

Six replicates per PBMC sample, mostly from 400 to 500 ng of genomic DNA. Profiled with immunoSEQ multiplex PCR; TCRdb holds only in-frame clones, not every one. The table lists tens of thousands of clones, approximately 80% of them singletons. Stage II-IVA oral cavity squamous cell carcinoma was new and untreated by systemic or radiation therapy. The CDR3 totals 13 residues. V dropped 6 bases and J dropped 10; count of bases not matched to a gene: 8. Germline V gene lookup returns CDR1 MNHEY and CDR2 SVGAGI. The sequencing used PBMCs, collected before nivolumab (anti-PD-1) treatment. This receptor was taken from a person between 40 and 80 years old with oral cavity squamous cell carcinoma. This chain uses TRBV6-5 with TRBJ1-1; 10 nucleotides agree with TRBD1. For the CDR3, the DNA is TGTGCCAGCAGGACTCTCGGGACAGGGGTAGCTTTCTTT. It codes for CASRTLGTGVAFF.